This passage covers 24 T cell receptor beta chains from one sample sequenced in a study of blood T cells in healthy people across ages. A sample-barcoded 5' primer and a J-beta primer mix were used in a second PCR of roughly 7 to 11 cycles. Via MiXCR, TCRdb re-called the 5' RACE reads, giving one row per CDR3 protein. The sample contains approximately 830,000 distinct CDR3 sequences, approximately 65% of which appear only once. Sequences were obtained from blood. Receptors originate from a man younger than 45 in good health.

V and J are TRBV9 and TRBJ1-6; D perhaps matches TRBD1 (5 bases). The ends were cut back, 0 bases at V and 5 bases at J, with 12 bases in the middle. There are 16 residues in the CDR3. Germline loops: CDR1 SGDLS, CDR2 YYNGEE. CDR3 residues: CASSVGGLVDNSPLHF. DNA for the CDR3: TGTGCCAGCAGCGTAGGGGGGTTGGTGGATAATTCACCCCTCCACTTT.

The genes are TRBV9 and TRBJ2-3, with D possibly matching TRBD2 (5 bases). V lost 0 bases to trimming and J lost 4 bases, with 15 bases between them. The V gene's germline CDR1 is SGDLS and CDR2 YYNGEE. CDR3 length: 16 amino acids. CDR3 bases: TGTGCCAGCAGCGTAGGGGCCCGACCGGGGTCAGATACGCAGTATTTT. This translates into CASSVGARPGSDTQYF.

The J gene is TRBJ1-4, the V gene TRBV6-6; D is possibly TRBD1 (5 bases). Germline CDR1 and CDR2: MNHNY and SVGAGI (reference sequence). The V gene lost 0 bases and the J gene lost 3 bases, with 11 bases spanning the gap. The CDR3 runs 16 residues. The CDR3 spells CASSYSLGGPNEKLFF. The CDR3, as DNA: TGTGCCAGCAGTTACTCGCTGGGGGGACCTAATGAAAAACTGTTTTTT.

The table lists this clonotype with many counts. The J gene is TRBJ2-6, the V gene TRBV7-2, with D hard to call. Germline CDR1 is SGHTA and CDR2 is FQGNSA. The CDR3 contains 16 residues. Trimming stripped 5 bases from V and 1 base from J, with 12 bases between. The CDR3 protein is CASSGPGLSGANVLTF. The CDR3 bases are TGTGCCAGCAGCGGACCGGGTCTTTCTGGGGCCAACGTCCTGACTTTC.

For the CDR3, the DNA is TGTGCCACCAGCAGAGATCGGGTCGGCGGGGACTCCTACAATGAGCAGTTCTTC. Translating it yields CATSRDRVGGDSYNEQFF. This chain joins TRBV15 and TRBJ2-1, with TRBD2 as a possible D gene (6 bases). V gave up 0 bases and J gave up 0 bases, with 15 bases separating them. Germline V gene lookup returns CDR1 LNHNV and CDR2 YYDKDF (reference sequence). The CDR3 consists of 18 residues. Supplemented by reference TRBV15 and TRBJ2-1, the full variable domain reads DAMVIQNPRYQVTQFGKPVTLSCSQTLNHNVMYWYQQKSSQAPKLLFHYYDKDFNNEADTPDNFQSRRPNTSFCFLDIRSPGLGDTAMYLCATSRDRVGGDSYNEQFFGPGTRLTVL.

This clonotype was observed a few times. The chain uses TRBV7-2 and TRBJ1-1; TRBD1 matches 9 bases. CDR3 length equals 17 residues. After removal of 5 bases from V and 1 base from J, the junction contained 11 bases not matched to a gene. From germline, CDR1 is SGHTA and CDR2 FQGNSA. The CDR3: CASSPRTGVYSNTEAFF. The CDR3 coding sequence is TGTGCCAGCAGCCCGCGGACAGGGGTCTATTCGAACACTGAAGCTTTCTTT.

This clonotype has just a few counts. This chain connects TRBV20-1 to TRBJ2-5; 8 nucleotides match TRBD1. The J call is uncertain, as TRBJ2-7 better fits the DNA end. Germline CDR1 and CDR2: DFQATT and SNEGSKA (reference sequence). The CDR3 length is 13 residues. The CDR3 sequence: CSASRTGSDEQYF. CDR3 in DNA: TGCAGTGCCTCAAGGACAGGGTCGGACGAGCAGTACTTC.

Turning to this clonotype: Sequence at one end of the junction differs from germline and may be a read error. CDR3 residues: CVSSLDTTGPYGYTF. Written as DNA, the CDR3 is TGTGTCAGCAGCTTAGACACAACAGGTCCCTATGGCTACACCTTC. This chain uses TRBV7-9 with TRBJ1-2, with D possibly TRBD1 on 5 matching bases. CDR1 is SEHNR, CDR2 FQNEAQ, per germline (reference sequence). The CDR3 runs 15 residues. Looking up the rest from reference TRBV7-9 and TRBJ1-2 gives the full variable domain: DTGVSQNPRHKITKRGQNVTFRCDPISEHNRLYWYRQTLGQGPEFLTYFQNEAQLEKSRLLSDRFSAERPKGSFSTLEIQRTEQGDSAMYLCVSSLDTTGPYGYTFGSGTRLTVV.

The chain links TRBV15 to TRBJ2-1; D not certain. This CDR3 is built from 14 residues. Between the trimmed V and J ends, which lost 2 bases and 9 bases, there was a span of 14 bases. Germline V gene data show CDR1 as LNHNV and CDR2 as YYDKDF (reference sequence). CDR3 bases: TGTGCCACCAGCAGACCGAATAGAGACACTGAGCAGTTCTTC. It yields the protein CATSRPNRDTEQFF.

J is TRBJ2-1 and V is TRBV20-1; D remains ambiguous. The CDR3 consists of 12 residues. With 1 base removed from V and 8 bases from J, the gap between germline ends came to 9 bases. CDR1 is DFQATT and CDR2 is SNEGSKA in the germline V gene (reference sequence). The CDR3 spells CSARGLLDEQFF. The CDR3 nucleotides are TGCAGTGCTAGAGGACTCCTCGATGAGCAGTTCTTC.

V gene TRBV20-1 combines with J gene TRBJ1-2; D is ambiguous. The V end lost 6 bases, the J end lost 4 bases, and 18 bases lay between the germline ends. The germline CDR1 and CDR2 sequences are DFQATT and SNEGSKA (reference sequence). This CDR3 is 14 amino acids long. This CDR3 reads CSAEVGSVFYGYTF. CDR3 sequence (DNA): TGCAGTGCGGAGGTGGGCAGCGTTTTCTATGGCTACACCTTC.

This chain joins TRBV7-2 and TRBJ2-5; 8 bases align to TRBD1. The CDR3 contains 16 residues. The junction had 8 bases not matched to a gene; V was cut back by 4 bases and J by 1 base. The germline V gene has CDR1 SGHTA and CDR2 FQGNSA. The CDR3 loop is CASSSPGQDTQETQYF. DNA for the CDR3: TGTGCCAGCAGCTCACCGGGACAGGACACCCAAGAGACCCAGTACTTC.

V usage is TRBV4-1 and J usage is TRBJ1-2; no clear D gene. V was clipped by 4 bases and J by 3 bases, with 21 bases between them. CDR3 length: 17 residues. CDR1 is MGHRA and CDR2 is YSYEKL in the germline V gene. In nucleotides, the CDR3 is TGCGCCAGCAGCCCCGTCCTCTTAGAGGCTGCGGACTATGGCTACACCTTC. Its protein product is CASSPVLLEAADYGYTF.

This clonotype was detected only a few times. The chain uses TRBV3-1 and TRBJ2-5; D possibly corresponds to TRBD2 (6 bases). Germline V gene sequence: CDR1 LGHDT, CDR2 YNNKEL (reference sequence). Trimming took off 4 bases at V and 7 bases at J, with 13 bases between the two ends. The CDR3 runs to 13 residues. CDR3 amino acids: CASSPGTVGTQYF. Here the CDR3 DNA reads TGTGCCAGCAGCCCCGGGACTGTTGGGACCCAGTACTTC.

Written as DNA, the CDR3 is TGTGCCAGCAGTGGTCTTGGACGGCTTTATGGCTACACCTTC. It yields the protein CASSGLGRLYGYTF. The J gene is TRBJ1-2, the V gene TRBV6-1; D ambiguous. The ends were cut back, 4 bases at V and 5 bases at J, with 14 bases in the middle. The CDR3 is 14 residues long. Germline V gene data show CDR1 as MNHNS and CDR2 as SASEGT.

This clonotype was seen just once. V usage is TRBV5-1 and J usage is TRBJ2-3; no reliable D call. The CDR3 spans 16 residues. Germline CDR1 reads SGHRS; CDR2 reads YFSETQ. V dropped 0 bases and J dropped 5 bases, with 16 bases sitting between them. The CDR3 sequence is CASSLAGVGSQDTQYF. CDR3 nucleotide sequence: TGCGCCAGCAGCTTGGCTGGTGTCGGGTCTCAAGATACGCAGTATTTT. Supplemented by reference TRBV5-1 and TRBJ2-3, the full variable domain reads KAGVTQTPRYLIKTRGQQVTLSCSPISGHRSVSWYQQTPGQGLQFLFEYFSETQRNKGNFPGRFSGRQFSNSRSEMNVSTLELGDSALYLCASSLAGVGSQDTQYFGPGTRLTVL.

CDR3 nucleotide sequence: TGTGCCAGCAGTTGGAAAAGGGGGGTCGGCTCCTACGAGCAGTTCTTC. It yields the protein CASSWKRGVGSYEQFF. This rearrangement joins TRBV6-2 or TRBV6-3 to TRBJ2-1; D may match TRBD1 or TRBD2 (6 bases each). CDR1 is MNHEY and CDR2 is SVGEGT in the germline V gene. This CDR3 has 16 residues. V lost 4 bases and J lost 10, with 23 bases in between.

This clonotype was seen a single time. DNA of the CDR3: TGTGCCACCAGCAGTGACGGGGGGGCAAGAGCAGATACGCAGTATTTT. Its protein product is CATSSDGGARADTQYF. This rearrangement joins TRBV15 to TRBJ2-3; 8 positions match TRBD2. Germline V gives CDR1 LNHNV, CDR2 YYDKDF (reference sequence). V was clipped by 3 bases and J by 4 bases; unmatched bases: 9. The CDR3 runs to 16 residues.

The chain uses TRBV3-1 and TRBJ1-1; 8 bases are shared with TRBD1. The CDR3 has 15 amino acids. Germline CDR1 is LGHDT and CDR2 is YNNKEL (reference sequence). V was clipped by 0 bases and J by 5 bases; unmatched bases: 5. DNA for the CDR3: TGTGCCAGCAGCCAAGAACCGACAGGGGCGACTGAAGCTTTCTTT. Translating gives CASSQEPTGATEAFF.

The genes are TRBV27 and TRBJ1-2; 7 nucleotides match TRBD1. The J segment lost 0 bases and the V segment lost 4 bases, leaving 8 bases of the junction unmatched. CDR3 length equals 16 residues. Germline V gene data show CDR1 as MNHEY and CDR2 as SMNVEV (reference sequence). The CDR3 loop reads CASSSNFDRANYGYTF. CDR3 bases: TGTGCCAGCAGTTCCAACTTCGACAGGGCTAACTATGGCTACACCTTC.

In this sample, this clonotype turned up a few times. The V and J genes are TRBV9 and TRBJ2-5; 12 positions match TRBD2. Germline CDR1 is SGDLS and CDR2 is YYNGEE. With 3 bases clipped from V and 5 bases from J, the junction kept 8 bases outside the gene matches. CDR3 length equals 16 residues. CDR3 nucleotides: TGTGCCAGCAGCGCTCTAGCGGGGGGGCCAGAGGAGACCCAGTACTTC. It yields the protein CASSALAGGPEETQYF.

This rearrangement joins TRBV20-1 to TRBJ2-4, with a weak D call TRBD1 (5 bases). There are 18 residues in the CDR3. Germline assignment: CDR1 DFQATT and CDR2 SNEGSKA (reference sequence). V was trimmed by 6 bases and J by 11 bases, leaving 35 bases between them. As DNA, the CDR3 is TGCAGTGCCTCCCAACTTCAAAACCGACAGTACAAGCCGGGCTTTCAGTACTTC. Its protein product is CSASQLQNRQYKPGFQYF.

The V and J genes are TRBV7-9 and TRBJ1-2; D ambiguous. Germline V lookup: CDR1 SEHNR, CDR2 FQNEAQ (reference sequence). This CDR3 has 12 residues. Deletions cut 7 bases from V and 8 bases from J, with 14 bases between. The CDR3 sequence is CASTIEGNGYTF. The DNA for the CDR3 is TGTGCCAGCACCATCGAAGGGAACGGCTACACCTTC.

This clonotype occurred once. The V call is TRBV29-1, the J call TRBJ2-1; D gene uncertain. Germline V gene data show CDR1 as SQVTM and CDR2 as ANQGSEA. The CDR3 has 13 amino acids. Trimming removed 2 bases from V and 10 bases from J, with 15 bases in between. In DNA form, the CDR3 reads TGCAGCGTTGAATCGGCAGCTACCTACGAGCAGTTCTTC. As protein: CSVESAATYEQFF.